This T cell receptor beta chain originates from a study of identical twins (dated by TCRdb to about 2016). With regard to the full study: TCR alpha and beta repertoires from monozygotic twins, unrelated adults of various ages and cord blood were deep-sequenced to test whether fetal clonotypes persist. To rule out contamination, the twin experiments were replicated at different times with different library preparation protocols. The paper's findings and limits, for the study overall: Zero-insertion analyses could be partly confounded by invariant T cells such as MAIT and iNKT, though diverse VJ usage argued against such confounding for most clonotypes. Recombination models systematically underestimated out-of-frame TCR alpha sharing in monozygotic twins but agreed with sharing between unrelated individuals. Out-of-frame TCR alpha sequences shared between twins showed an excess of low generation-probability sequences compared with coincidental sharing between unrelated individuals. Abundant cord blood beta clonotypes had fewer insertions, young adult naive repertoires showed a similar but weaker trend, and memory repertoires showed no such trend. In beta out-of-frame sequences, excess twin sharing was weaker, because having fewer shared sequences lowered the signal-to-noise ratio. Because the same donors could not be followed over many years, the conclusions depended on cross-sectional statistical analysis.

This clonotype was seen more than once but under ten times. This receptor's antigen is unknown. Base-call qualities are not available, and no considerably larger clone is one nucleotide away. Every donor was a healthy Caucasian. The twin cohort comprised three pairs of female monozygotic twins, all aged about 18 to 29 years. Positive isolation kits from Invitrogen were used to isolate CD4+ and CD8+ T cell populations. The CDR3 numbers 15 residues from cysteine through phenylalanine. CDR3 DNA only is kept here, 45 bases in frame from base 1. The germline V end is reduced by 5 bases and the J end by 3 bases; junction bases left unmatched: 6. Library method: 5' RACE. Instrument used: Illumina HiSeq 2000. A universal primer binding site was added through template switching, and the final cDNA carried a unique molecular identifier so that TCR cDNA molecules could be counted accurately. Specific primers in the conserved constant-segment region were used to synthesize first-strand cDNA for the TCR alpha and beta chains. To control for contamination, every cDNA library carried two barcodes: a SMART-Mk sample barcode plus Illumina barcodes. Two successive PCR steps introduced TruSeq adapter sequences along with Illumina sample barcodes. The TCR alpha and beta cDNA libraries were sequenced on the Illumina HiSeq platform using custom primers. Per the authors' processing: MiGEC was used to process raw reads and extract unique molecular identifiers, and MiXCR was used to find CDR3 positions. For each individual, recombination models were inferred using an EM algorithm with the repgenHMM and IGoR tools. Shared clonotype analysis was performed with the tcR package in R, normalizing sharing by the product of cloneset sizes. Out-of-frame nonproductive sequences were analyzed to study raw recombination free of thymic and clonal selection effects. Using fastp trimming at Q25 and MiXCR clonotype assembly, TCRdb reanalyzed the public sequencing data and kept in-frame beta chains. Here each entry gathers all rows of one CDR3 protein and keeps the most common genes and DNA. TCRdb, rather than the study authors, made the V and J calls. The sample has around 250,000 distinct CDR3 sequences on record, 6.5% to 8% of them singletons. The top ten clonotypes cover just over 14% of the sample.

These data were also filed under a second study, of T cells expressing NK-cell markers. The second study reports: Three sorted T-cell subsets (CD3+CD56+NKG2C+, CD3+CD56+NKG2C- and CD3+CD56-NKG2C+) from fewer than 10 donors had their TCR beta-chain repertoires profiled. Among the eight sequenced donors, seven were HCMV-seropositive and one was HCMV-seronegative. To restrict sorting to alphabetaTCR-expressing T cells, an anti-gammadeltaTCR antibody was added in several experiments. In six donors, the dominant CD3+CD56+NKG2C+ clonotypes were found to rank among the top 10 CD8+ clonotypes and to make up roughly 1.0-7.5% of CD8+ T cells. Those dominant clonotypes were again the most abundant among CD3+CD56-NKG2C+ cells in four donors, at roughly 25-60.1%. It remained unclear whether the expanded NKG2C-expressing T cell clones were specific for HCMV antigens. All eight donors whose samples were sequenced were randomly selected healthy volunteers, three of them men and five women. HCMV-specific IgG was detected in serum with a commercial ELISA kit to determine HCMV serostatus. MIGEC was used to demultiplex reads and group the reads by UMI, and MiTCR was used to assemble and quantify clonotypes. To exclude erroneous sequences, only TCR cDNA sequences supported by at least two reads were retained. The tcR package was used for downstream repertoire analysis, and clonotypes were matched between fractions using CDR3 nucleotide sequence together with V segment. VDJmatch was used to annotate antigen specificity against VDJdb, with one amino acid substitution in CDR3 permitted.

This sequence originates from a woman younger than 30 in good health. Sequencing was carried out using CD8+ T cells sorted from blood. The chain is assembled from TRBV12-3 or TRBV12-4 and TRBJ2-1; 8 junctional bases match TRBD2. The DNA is TGTGCCAGCAGTAAATTTAGCGGGATCTACAATGAGCAGTTCTTC. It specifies CASSKFSGIYNEQFF.